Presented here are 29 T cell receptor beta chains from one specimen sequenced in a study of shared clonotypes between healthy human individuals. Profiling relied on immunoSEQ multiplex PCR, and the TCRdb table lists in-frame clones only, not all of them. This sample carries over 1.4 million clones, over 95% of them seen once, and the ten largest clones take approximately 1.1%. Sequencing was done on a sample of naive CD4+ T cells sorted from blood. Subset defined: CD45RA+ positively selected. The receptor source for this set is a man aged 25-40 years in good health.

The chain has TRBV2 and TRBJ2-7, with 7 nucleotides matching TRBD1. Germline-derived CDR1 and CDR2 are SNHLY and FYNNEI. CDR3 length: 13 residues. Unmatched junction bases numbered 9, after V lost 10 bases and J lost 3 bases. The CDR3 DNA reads TGTGCCATCTCGGACAGGCGGTACTACGAGCAGTACTTC. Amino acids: CAISDRRYYEQYF.

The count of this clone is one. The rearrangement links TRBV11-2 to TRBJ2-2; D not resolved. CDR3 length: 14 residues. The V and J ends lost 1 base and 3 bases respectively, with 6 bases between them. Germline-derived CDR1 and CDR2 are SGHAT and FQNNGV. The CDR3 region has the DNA TGTGCCAGCAGCTTAGTTCCCGACACCGGGGAGCTGTTTTTT. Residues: CASSLVPDTGELFF. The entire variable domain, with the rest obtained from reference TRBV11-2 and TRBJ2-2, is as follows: EAGVAQSPRYKIIEKRQSVAFWCNPISGHATLYWYQQILGQGPKLLIQFQNNGVVDDSQLPKDRFSAERLKGVDSTLKIQPAKLEDSAVYLCASSLVPDTGELFFGEGSRLTVL.

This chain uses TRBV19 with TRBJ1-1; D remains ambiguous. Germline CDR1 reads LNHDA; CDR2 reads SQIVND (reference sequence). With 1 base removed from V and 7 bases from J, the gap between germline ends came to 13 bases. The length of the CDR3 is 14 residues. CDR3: CASSIVWTEGEAFF. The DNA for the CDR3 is TGTGCCAGTAGTATAGTGTGGACCGAGGGTGAAGCTTTCTTT. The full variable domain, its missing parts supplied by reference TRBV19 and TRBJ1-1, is DGGITQSPKYLFRKEGQNVTLSCEQNLNHDAMYWYRQDPGQGLRLIYYSQIVNDFQKGDIAEGYSVSREKKESFPLTVTSAQKNPTAFYLCASSIVWTEGEAFFGQGTRLTVV.

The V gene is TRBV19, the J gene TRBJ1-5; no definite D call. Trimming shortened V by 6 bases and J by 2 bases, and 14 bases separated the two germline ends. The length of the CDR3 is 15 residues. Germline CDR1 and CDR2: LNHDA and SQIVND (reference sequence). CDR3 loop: CASSTPKGGNQPQHF. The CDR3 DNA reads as TGTGCCAGTAGCACCCCCAAGGGAGGCAATCAGCCCCAGCATTTT.

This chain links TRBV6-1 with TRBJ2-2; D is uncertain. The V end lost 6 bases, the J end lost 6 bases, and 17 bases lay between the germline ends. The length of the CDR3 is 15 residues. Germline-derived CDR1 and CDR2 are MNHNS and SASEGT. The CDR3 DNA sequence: TGTGCCAGCAGCTCCGGGCCCAGAAGGTCCGGGGAGCTGTTTTTT. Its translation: CASSSGPRRSGELFF.

This CDR3 reads CASNTRDHRTNTEAFF. CDR3 in DNA: TGTGCCAGCAACACTAGAGACCACAGGACGAACACTGAAGCTTTCTTT. The chain recombines TRBV27 with TRBJ1-1; weak D call: TRBD1 (5 bases). V gave up 7 bases and J gave up 1 base, with 19 bases separating them. The CDR3 loop spans 16 amino acids. CDR1 is MNHEY, CDR2 SMNVEV, per germline (reference sequence).

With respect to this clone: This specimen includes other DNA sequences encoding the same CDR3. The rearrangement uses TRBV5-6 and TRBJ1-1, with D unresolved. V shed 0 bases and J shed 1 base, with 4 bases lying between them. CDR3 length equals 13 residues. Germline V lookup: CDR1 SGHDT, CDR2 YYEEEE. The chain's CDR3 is CASSLGGNTEAFF. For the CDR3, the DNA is TGTGCCAGCAGCTTGGGGGGGAACACTGAAGCTTTCTTT.

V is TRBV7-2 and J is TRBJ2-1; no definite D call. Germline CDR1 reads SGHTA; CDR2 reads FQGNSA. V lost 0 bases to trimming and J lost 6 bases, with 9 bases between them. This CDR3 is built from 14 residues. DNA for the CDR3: TGTGCCAGCAGCTTAGCGAAGGGTTCCAATGAGCAGTTCTTC. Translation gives CASSLAKGSNEQFF.

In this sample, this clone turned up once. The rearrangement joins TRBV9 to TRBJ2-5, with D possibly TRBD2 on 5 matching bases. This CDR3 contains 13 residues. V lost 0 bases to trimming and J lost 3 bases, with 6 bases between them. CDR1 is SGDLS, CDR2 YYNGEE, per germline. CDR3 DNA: TGTGCCAGCAGCGTAGTCGGGAAAGAGACCCAGTACTTC. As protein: CASSVVGKETQYF. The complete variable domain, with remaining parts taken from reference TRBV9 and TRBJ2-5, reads DSGVTQTPKHLITATGQRVTLRCSPRSGDLSVYWYQQSLDQGLQFLIQYYNGEERAKGNILERFSAQQFPDLHSELNLSSLELGDSALYFCASSVVGKETQYFGPGTRLLVL.

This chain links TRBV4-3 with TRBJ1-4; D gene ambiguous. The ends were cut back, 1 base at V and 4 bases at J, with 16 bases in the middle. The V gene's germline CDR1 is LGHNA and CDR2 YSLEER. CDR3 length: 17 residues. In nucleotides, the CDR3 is TGCGCCAGCAGCCAAGGAGCAGGAGGAGGGTTTAATGAAAAACTGTTTTTT. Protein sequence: CASSQGAGGGFNEKLFF.

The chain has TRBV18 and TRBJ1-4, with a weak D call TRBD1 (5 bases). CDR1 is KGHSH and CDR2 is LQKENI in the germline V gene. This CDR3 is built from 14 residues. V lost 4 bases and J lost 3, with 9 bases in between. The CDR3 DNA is TGTGCCAGCTCACAAAGGGGAGCTAATGAAAAACTGTTTTTT. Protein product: CASSQRGANEKLFF.

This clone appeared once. CDR3 sequence reads: CASSTTGVETQYF. Written as DNA, the CDR3 is TGTGCCAGCAGCACTACAGGGGTAGAGACCCAGTACTTC. The chain recombines TRBV5-4 with TRBJ2-5; 7 bases are a match to TRBD1. The CDR3 spans 13 residues. Germline lookup yields CDR1 SGHNT and CDR2 YYREEE (reference sequence). J lost 4 bases, V lost 4 bases, and 4 bases had no gene match.

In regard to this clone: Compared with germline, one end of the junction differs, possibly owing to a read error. The DNA of the CDR3 is TGTGTCAGCAAACAGGGTTCCACTGAAGCTTTCTTT. Translating gives CVSKQGSTEAFF. This sequence joins TRBV28 and TRBJ1-1; the D gene is possibly TRBD1 (6 bases). Germline V CDR1 and CDR2: MDHEN, SYDVKM. This CDR3 region has 12 residues.

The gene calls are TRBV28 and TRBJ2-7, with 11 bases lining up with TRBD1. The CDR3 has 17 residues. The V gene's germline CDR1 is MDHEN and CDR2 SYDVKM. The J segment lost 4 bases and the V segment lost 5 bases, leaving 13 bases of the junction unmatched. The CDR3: CASSGRTGGGIRYEQYF. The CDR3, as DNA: TGTGCCAGCAGTGGACGGACAGGGGGCGGAATACGATACGAGCAGTACTTC.

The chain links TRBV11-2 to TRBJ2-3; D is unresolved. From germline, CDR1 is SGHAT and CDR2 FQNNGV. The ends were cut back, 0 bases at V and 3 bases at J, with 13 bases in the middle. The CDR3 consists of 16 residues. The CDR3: CASSLESLQRTDTQYF. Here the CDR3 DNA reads TGTGCCAGCAGCTTAGAATCACTGCAGAGAACAGATACGCAGTATTTT. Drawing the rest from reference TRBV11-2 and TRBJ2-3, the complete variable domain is EAGVAQSPRYKIIEKRQSVAFWCNPISGHATLYWYQQILGQGPKLLIQFQNNGVVDDSQLPKDRFSAERLKGVDSTLKIQPAKLEDSAVYLCASSLESLQRTDTQYFGPGTRLTVL.

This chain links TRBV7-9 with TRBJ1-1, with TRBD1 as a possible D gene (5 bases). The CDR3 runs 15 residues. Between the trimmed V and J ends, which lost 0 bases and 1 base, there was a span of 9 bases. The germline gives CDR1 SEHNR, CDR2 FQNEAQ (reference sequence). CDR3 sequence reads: CASSLANQGNTEAFF. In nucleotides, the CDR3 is TGTGCCAGCAGCTTAGCTAACCAGGGGAACACTGAAGCTTTCTTT.

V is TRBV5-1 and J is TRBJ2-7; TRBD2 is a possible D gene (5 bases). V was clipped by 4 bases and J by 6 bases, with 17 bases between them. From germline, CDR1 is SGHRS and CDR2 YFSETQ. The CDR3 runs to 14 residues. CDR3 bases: TGCGCCAGCAGCGGAAACAGAGGGTTAACCGAGCAGTACTTC. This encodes CASSGNRGLTEQYF. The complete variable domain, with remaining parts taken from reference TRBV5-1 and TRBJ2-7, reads KAGVTQTPRYLIKTRGQQVTLSCSPISGHRSVSWYQQTPGQGLQFLFEYFSETQRNKGNFPGRFSGRQFSNSRSEMNVSTLELGDSALYLCASSGNRGLTEQYFGPGTRLTVT.

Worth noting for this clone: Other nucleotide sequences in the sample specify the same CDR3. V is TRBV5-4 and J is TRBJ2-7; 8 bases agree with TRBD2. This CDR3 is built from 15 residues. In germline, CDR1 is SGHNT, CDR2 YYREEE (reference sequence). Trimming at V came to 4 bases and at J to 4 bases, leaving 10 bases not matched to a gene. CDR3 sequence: CASSGASGSWYEQYF. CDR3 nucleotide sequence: TGTGCCAGCAGCGGTGCCAGCGGGAGTTGGTACGAGCAGTACTTC. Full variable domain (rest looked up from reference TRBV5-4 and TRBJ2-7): ETGVTQSPTHLIKTRGQQVTLRCSSQSGHNTVSWYQQALGQGPQFIFQYYREEENGRGNFPPRFSGLQFPNYSSELNVNALELDDSALYLCASSGASGSWYEQYFGPGTRLTVT.

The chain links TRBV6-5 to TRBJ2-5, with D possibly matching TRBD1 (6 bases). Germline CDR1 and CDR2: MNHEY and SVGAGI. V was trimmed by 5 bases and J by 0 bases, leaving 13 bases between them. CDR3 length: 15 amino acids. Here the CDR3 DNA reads TGTGCCAGCAGTAAACCAGGGGCGAACCAAGAGACCCAGTACTTC. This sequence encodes CASSKPGANQETQYF.

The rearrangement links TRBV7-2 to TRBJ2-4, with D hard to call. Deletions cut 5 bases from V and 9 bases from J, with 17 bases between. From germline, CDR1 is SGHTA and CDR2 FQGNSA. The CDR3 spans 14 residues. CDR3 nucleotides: TGTGCCAGCAGCCCTGTTGCGGATGGTGGCATTCAGTACTTC. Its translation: CASSPVADGGIQYF.

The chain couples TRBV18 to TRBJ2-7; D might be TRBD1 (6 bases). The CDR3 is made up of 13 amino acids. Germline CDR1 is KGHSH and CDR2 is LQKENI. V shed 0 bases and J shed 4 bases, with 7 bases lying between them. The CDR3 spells CASSPPGQYEQYF. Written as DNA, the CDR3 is TGTGCCAGCTCACCACCTGGACAGTACGAGCAGTACTTC.

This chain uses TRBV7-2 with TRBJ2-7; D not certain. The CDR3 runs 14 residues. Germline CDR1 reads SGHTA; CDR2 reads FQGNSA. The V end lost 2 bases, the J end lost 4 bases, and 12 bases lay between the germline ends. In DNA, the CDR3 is TGTGCCAGCAGCTTAAATGCCGGGCAATACGAGCAGTACTTC. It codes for CASSLNAGQYEQYF.

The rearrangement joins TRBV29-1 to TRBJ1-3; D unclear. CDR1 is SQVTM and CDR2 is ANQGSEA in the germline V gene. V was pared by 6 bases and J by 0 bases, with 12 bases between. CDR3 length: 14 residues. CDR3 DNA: TGCAGCGTATATCGGCGGGACTCTGGAAACACCATATATTTT. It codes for CSVYRRDSGNTIYF.

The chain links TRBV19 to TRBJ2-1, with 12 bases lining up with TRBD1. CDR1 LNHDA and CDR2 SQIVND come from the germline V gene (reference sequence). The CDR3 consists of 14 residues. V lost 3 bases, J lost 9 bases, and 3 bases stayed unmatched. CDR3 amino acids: CASSMGTGGLEQFF. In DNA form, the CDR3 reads TGTGCCAGTAGTATGGGGACAGGGGGCCTTGAGCAGTTCTTC.

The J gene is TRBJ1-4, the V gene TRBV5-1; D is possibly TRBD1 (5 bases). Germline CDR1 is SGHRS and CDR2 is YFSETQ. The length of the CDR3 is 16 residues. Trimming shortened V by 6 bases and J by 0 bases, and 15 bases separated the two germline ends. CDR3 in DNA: TGCGCCAGCACGGGGGGTCTATATACAACTAATGAAAAACTGTTTTTT. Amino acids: CASTGGLYTTNEKLFF.

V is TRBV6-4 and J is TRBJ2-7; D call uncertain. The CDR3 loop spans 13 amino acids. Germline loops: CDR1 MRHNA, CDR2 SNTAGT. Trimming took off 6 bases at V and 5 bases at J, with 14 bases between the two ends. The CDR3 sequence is CASSRFEGDEQYF. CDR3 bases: TGTGCCAGCAGCCGATTTGAAGGAGACGAGCAGTACTTC.

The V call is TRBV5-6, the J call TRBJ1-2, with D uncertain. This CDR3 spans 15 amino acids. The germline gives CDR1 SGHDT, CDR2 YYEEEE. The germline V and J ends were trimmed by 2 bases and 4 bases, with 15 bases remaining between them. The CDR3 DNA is TGTGCCAGCAGCTTCGACATGACGAGTTCCTATGGCTACACCTTC. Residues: CASSFDMTSSYGYTF. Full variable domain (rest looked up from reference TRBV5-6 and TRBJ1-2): DAGVTQSPTHLIKTRGQQVTLRCSPKSGHDTVSWYQQALGQGPQFIFQYYEEEERQRGNFPDRFSGHQFPNYSSELNVNALLLGDSALYLCASSFDMTSSYGYTFGSGTRLTVV.

CDR3 sequence reads: CASTRGLAGYEQYF. CDR3 bases: TGTGCCAGCACCAGGGGACTAGCGGGATACGAGCAGTACTTC. The rearrangement joins TRBV28 to TRBJ2-7; TRBD2 matches at 13 bases. With V trimmed by 7 bases and J by 4 bases, 4 bases remained unmatched. The CDR3 spans 14 residues. Germline CDR1 MDHEN, CDR2 SYDVKM. Combining the CDR3 with reference TRBV28 and TRBJ2-7 gives the whole variable domain DVKVTQSSRYLVKRTGEKVFLECVQDMDHENMFWYRQDPGLGLRLIYFSYDVKMKEKGDIPEGYSVSREKKERFSLILESASTNQTSMYLCASTRGLAGYEQYFGPGTRLTVT.

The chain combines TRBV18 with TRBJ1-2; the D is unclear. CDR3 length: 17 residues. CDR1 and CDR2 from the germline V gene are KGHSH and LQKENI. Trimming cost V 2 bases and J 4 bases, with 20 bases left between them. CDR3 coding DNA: TGTGCCAGCTCACCAATCAGCACAGCTCAAGTGGGCTATGGCTACACCTTC. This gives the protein CASSPISTAQVGYGYTF.